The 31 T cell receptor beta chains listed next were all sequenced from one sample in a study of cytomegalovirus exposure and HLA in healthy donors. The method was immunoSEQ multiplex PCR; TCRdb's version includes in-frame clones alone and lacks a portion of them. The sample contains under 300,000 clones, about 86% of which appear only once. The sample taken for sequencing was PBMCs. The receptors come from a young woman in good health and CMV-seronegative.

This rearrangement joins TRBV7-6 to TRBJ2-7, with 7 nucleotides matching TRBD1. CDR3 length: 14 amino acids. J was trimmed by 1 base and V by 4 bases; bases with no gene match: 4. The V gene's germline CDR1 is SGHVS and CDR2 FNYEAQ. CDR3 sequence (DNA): TGTGCCAGCAGCTCGGGACAGTCTTCCTACGAGCAGTACTTC. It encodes CASSSGQSSYEQYF.

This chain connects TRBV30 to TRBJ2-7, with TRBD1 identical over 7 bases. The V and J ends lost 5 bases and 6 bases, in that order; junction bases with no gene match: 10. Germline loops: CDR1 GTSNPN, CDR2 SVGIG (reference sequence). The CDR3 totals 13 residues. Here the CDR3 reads CAWDRVLGSEQYF. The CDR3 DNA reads TGTGCCTGGGACAGGGTATTGGGGAGCGAGCAGTACTTC.

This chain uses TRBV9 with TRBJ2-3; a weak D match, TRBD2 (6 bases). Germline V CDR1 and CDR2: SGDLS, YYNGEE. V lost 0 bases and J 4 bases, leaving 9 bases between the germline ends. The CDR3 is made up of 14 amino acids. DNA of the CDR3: TGTGCCAGCAGCGTAGTCGGGAGATCAGATACGCAGTATTTT. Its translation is CASSVVGRSDTQYF.

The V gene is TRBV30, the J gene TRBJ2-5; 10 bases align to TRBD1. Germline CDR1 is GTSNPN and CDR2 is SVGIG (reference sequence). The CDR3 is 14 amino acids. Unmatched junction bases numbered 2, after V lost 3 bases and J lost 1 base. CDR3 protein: CAWRRQGAQETQYF. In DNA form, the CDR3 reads TGTGCCTGGAGAAGACAGGGGGCCCAAGAGACCCAGTACTTC. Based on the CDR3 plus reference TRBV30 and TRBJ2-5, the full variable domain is SQTIHQWPATLVQPVGSPLSLECTVEGTSNPNLYWYRQAAGRGLQLLFYSVGIGQISSEVPQNLSASRPQDRQFILSSKKLLLSDSGFYLCAWRRQGAQETQYFGPGTRLLVL.

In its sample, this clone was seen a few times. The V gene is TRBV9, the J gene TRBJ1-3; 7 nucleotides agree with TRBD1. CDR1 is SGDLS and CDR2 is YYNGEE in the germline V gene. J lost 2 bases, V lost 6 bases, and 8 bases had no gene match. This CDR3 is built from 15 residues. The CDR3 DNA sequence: TGTGCCAGCAACCCCACAGGGGTAACTGGAAACACCATATATTTT. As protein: CASNPTGVTGNTIYF.

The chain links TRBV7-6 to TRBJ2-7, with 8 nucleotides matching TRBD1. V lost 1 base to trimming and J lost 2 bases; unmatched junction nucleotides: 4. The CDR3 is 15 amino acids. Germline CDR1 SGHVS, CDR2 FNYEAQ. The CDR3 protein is CASSLGTGPTYEQYF. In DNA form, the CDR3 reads TGTGCCAGCAGCTTAGGGACAGGGCCCACCTACGAGCAGTACTTC.

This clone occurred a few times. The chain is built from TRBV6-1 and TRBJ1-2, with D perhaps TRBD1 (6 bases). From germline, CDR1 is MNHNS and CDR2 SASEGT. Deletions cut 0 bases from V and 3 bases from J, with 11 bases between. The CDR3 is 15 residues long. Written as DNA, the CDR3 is TGTGCCAGCAGTGAAGCAGGGGGTGGTTACTATGGCTACACCTTC. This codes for CASSEAGGGYYGYTF.

CDR3: CASSRGQPNQPQHF. In nucleotides, the CDR3 is TGTGCCAGCAGTCGTGGACAGCCCAATCAGCCCCAGCATTTT. This sequence joins TRBV6-6 and TRBJ1-5, with D perhaps TRBD1 (6 bases). This CDR3 spans 14 amino acids. Germline values: CDR1 MNHNY, CDR2 SVGAGI (reference sequence). Trimming removed 5 bases from V and 3 bases from J, with 11 bases in between.

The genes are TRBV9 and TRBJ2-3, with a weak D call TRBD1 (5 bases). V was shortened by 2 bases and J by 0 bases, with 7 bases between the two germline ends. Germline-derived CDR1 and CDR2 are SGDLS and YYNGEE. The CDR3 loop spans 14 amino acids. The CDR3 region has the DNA TGTGCCAGCAGCGTTCAGGGAAGCACAGATACGCAGTATTTT. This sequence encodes CASSVQGSTDTQYF.

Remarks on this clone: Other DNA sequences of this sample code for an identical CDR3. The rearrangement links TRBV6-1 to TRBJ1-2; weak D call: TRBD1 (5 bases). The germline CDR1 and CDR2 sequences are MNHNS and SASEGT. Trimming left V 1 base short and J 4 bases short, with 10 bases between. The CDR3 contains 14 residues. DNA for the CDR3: TGTGCCAGCAGTGAAGGAAGGGGAGGCTATGGCTACACCTTC. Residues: CASSEGRGGYGYTF.

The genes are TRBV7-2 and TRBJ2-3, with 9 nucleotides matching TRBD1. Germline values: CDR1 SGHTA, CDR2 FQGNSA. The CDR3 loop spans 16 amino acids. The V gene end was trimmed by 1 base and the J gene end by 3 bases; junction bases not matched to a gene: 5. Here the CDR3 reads CASSLDRGLGTDTQYF. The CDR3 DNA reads TGTGCCAGCAGCTTAGACAGGGGGCTCGGGACAGATACGCAGTATTTT.

This CDR3 reads CASSLRQGEGEKLFF. CDR3 nucleotides: TGTGCCAGCAGCTTGAGACAGGGGGAGGGTGAAAAACTGTTTTTT. This rearrangement joins TRBV5-4 to TRBJ1-4; 9 nucleotides line up with TRBD1. CDR1 SGHNT and CDR2 YYREEE come from the germline V gene (reference sequence). This CDR3 has 15 residues. V lost 1 base and J lost 7; bases outside the gene matches: 5.

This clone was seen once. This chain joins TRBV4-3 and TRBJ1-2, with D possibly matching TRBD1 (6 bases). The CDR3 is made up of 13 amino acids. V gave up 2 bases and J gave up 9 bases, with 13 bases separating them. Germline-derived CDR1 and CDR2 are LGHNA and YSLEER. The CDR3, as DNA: TGCGCCAGCAGCCAAAGGGGGAAAGGGAGCTACACCTTC. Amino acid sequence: CASSQRGKGSYTF.

CDR3 coding DNA: TGTGCCAGCACCAGGGGGCCGGATGAGACCCAGTACTTC. This codes for CASTRGPDETQYF. This rearrangement joins TRBV27 to TRBJ2-5, with 8 bases lining up with TRBD1. The CDR3 consists of 13 residues. V shed 7 bases and J 5 bases; nucleotides not matched to a gene: 6. Germline-derived CDR1 and CDR2 are MNHEY and SMNVEV (reference sequence).

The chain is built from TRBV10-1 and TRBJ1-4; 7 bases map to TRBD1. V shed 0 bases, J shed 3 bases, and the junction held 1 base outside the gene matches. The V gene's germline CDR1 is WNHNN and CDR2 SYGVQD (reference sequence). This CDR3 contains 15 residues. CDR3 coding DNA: TGCGCCAGCAGTGAGTCCGGGACAGCTAATGAAAAACTGTTTTTT. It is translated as CASSESGTANEKLFF.

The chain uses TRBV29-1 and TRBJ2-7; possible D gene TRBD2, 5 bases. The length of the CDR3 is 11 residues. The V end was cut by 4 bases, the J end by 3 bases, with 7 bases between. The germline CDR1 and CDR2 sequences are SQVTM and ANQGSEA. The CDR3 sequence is CSVARDYEQYF. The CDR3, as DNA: TGCAGCGTTGCGAGGGACTACGAGCAGTACTTC.

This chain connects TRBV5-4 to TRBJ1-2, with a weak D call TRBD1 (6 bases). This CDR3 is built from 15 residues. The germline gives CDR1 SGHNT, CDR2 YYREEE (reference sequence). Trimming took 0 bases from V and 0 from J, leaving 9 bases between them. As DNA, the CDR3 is TGTGCCAGCAGCTTGGAGGGGGTTACTAACTATGGCTACACCTTC. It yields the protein CASSLEGVTNYGYTF.

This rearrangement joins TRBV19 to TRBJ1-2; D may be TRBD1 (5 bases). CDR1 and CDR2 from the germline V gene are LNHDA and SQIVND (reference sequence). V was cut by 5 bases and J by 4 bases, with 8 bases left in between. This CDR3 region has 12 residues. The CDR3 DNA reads TGTGCCAGTAGTGGGGGGATCTATGGCTACACCTTC. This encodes CASSGGIYGYTF. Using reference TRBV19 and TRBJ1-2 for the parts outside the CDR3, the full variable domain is DGGITQSPKYLFRKEGQNVTLSCEQNLNHDAMYWYRQDPGQGLRLIYYSQIVNDFQKGDIAEGYSVSREKKESFPLTVTSAQKNPTAFYLCASSGGIYGYTFGSGTRLTVV.

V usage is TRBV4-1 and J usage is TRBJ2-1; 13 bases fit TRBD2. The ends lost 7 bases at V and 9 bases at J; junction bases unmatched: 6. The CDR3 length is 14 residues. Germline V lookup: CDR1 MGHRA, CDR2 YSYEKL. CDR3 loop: CASTTLAGGREQFF. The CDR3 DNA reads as TGCGCCAGCACAACACTAGCGGGGGGGCGTGAGCAGTTCTTC.

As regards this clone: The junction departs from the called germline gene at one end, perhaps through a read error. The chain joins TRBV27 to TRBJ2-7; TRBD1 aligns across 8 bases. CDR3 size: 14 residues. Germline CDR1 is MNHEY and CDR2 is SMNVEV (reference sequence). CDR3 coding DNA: TGTGTCAGCAGCCGGACAGGGCTCCGACACGAGCAGTACTTC. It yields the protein CVSSRTGLRHEQYF.

CDR3 bases: TGTGCCAGCAGCTTTGGTAGCGGGAGCTCCTACGAGCAGTACTTC. Amino acid sequence: CASSFGSGSSYEQYF. The chain links TRBV11-2 to TRBJ2-7, with TRBD2 matching 9 bases. V trimming: 3 bases; J trimming: 0 bases; junction bases outside the gene matches: 3. Germline V CDR1 and CDR2: SGHAT, FQNNGV. This CDR3 comprises 15 residues.

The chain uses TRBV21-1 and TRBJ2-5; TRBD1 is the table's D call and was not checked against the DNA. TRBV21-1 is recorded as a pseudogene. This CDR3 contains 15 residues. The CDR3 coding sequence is TGTGCCAGCAGCATATGGACAGGGGCGGGGGAGACCCAGTACTTC. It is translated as CASSIWTGAGETQYF.

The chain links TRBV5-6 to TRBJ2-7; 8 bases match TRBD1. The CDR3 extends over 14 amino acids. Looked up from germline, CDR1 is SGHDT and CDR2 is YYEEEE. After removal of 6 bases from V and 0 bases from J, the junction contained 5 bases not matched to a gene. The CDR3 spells CASNPTGVSYEQYF. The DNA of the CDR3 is TGTGCCAGCAACCCGACAGGGGTCTCCTACGAGCAGTACTTC.

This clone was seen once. The CDR3 bases are TGTGCCTGGAGTCCCCAGGACAATCAGCCCCAGCATTTT. Translated: CAWSPQDNQPQHF. The chain links TRBV30 to TRBJ1-5, with no clear D. The germline V and J ends were trimmed by 2 bases and 3 bases, with 8 bases remaining between them. The germline V gene has CDR1 GTSNPN and CDR2 SVGIG (reference sequence). The CDR3 has 13 amino acids. Full variable domain (missing parts from reference TRBV30 and TRBJ1-5): SQTIHQWPATLVQPVGSPLSLECTVEGTSNPNLYWYRQAAGRGLQLLFYSVGIGQISSEVPQNLSASRPQDRQFILSSKKLLLSDSGFYLCAWSPQDNQPQHFGDGTRLSIL.

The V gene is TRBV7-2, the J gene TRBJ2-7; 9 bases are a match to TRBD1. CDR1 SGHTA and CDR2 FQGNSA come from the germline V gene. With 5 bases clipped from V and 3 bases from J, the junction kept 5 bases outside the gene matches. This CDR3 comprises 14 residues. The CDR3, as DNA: TGTGCCAGCAGCGTGGGACAGGGAGACTACGAGCAGTACTTC. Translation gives CASSVGQGDYEQYF. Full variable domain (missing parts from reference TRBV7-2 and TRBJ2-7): GAGVSQSPSNKVTEKGKDVELRCDPISGHTALYWYRQSLGQGLEFLIYFQGNSAPDKSGLPSDRFSAERTGGSVSTLTIQRTQQEDSAVYLCASSVGQGDYEQYFGPGTRLTVT.

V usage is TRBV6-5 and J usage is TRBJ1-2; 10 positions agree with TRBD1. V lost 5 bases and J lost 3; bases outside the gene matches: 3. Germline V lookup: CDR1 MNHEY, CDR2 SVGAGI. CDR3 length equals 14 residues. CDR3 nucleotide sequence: TGTGCCAGCAGTGACAGGGGGCGAGACTATGGCTACACCTTC. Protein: CASSDRGRDYGYTF.

The CDR3 spells CSVYDRVERKAFF. The CDR3, as DNA: TGCAGCGTTTACGACAGGGTAGAGAGGAAAGCTTTCTTT. This rearrangement joins TRBV29-1 to TRBJ1-1; 7 nucleotides agree with TRBD1. Germline loops: CDR1 SQVTM, CDR2 ANQGSEA. CDR3 length: 13 residues. V lost 5 bases and J lost 9; bases outside the gene matches: 12.

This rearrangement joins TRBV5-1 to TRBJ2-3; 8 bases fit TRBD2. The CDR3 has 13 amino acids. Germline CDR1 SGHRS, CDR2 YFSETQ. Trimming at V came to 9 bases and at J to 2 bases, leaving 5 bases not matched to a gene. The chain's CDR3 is CATSLADTDTQYF. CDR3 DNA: TGCGCCACCTCACTAGCGGACACAGATACGCAGTATTTT.

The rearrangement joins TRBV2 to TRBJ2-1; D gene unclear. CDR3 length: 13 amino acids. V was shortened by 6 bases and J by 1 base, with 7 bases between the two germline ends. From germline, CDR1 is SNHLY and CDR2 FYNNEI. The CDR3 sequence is CASRYRSYNEQFF. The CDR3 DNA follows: TGTGCCAGCAGATACAGATCCTACAATGAGCAGTTCTTC.

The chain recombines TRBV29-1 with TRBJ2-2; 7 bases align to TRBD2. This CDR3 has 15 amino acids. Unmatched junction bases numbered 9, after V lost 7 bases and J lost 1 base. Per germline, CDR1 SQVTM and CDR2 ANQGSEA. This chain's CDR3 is CSAPLRGRNTGELFF. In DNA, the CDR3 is TGCAGCGCCCCATTGCGCGGGAGGAACACCGGGGAGCTGTTTTTT.

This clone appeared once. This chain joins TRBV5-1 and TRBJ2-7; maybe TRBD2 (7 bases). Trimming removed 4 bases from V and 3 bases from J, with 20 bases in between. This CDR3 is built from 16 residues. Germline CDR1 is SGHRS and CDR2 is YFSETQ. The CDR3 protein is CASSPGGGPLNYEQYF. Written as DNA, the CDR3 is TGCGCCAGCAGCCCGGGCGGGGGCCCATTAAACTACGAGCAGTACTTC. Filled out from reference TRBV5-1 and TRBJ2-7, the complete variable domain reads KAGVTQTPRYLIKTRGQQVTLSCSPISGHRSVSWYQQTPGQGLQFLFEYFSETQRNKGNFPGRFSGRQFSNSRSEMNVSTLELGDSALYLCASSPGGGPLNYEQYFGPGTRLTVT.